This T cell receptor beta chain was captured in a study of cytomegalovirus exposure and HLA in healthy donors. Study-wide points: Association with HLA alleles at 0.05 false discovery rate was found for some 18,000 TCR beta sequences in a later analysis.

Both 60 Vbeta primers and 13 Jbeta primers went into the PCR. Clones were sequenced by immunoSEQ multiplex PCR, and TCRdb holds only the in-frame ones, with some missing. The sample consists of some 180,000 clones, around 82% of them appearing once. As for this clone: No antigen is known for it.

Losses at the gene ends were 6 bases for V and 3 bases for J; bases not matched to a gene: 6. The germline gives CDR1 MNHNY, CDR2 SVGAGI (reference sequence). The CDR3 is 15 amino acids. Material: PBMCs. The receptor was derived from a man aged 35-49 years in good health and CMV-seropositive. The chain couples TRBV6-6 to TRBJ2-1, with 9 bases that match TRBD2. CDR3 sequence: CASRASGKNYNEQFF. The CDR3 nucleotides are TGTGCCAGCAGAGCTAGCGGGAAAAACTACAATGAGCAGTTCTTC.